This paragraph reports one T cell receptor beta chain. Its binding antigen is unknown. Base qualities were left out, and no much larger clone turns up one base away. The data were obtained in a study of control samples from healthy donors and cancer patients (dated by TCRdb to about 2020). The library was produced with the immunoSEQ multiplex PCR assay. TCRdb carries this immuneACCESS record with in-frame sequences only. Its versions omit some clonotypes, under half of them owing to an unresolved V gene in the studies checked, with the rest unexplained. The table for this sample lists some 71,000 clones; 89% of them were counted only once. Over 15% of the sample is in the top ten clones. Looking up the germline V gene (reference sequence) yields CDR1 LNHDA and CDR2 SQIVND. Including cysteine and phenylalanine, the CDR3 has 14 amino acids. Here the CDR3 DNA is all that survives: 42 bases in frame from base 1. The trim is 3 bases for V and 5 bases for J, with a gap of 10 bases between the germline ends.

This clonotype was obtained from a man aged 55 to 70 with lung cancer. The sequenced material came from PBMCs. The chain joins TRBV19 to TRBJ2-2, with a weak D call of TRBD2 (5 bases match). The DNA sequence is given as TGTGCCAGTAGTATTATCTCGGGGACCGGGGAGCTGTTTTTT. It is translated as CASSIISGTGELFF.